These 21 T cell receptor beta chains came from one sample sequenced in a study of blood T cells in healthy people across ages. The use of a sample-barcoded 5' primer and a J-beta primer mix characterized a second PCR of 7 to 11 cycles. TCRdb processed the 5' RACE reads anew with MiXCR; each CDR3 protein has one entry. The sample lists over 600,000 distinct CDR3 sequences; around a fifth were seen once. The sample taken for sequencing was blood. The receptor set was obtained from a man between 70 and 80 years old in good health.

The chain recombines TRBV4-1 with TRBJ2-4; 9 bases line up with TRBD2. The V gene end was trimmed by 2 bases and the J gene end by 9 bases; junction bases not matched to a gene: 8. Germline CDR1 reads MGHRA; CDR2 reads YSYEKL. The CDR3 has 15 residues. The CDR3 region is CASSQLVGGGGIQYF. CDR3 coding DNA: TGCGCCAGCAGCCAACTAGTCGGCGGGGGGGGCATTCAGTACTTC.

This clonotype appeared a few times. CDR3 sequence: CASRPTGAYEQYF. The DNA for the CDR3 is TGTGCCAGCAGACCGACAGGAGCGTACGAGCAGTACTTC. The V gene is TRBV28, the J gene TRBJ2-7; possible D gene TRBD1, 6 bases. Germline V CDR1 and CDR2: MDHEN, SYDVKM. V was shortened by 6 bases and J by 4 bases, with 13 bases between the two germline ends. The CDR3 runs to 13 residues.

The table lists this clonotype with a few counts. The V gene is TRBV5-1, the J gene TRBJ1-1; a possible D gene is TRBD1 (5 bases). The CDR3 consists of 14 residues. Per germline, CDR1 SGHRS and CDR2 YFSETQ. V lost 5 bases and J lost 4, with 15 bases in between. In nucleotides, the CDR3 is TGCGCCAGCAGTTCCTCAGGGTTTAGCACTGAAGCTTTCTTT. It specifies CASSSSGFSTEAFF.

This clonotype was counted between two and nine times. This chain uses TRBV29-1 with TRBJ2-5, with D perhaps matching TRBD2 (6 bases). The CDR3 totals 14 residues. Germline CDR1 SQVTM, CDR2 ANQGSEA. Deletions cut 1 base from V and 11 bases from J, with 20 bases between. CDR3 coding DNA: TGCAGCGTTGAAGGAGAGGGCGATTGGGGGGAGCAGTACTTC. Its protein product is CSVEGEGDWGEQYF.

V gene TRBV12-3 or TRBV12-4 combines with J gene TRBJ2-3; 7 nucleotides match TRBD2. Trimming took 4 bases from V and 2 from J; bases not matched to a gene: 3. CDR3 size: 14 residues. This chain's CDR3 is CASSWGLNTDTQYF. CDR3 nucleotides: TGTGCCAGCAGTTGGGGACTAAACACAGATACGCAGTATTTT.

CDR3 nucleotides: TGTGCCTGGAGTAGAACCGGGACTAGCGGGAGGGAGCAGTACTTC. Its translation: CAWSRTGTSGREQYF. The rearrangement joins TRBV30 to TRBJ2-7; 15 bases map to TRBD2. Germline V lookup: CDR1 GTSNPN, CDR2 SVGIG (reference sequence). The CDR3 runs 15 residues. Trimming cost V 2 bases and J 7 bases; bases outside gene matches: 6.

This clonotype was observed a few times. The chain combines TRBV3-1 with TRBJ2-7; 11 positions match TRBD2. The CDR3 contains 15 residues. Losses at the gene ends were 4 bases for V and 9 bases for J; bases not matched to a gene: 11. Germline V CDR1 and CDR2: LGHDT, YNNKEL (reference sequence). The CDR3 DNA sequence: TGTGCCAGCAGCCCAACTAGCGGGAGAAAGAGCATGCAGTACTTC. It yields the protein CASSPTSGRKSMQYF.

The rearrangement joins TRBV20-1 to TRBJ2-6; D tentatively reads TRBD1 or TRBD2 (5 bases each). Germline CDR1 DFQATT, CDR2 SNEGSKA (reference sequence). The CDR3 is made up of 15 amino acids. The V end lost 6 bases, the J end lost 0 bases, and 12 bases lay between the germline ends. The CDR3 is CSAQRGRSGANVLTF. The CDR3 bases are TGCAGTGCCCAGAGGGGACGCTCTGGGGCCAACGTCCTGACTTTC.

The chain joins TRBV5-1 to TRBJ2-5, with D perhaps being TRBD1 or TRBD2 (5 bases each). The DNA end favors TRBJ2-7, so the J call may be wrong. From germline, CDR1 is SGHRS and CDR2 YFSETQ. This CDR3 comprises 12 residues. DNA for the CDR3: TGCGCCAGCAGGGCCGAGGGGTACGAGCAGTACTTC. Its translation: CASRAEGYEQYF.

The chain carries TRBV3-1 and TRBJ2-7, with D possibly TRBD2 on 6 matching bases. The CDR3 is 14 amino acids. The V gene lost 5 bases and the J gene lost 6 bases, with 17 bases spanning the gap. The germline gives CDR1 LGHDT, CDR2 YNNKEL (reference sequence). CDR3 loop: CASSFGRDSSEQYF. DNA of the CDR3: TGTGCCAGCAGCTTCGGCCGGGACTCCAGCGAGCAGTACTTC.

The CDR3 sequence: CASSPSSVSEQFF. CDR3 DNA sequence: TGTGCCAGCAGCCCATCTAGCGTGAGTGAGCAGTTCTTC. V gene TRBV7-2 combines with J gene TRBJ2-5; maybe TRBD2 (6 bases). The DNA matches TRBJ2-1 better at its end, which makes the J call doubtful. CDR3 length: 13 amino acids. CDR1 is SGHTA, CDR2 FQGNSA, per germline.

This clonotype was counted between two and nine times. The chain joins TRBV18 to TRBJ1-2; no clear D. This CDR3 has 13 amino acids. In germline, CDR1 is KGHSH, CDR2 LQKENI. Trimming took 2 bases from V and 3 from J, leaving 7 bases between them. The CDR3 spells CASSPGEDYGYTF. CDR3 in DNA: TGTGCCAGCTCACCAGGGGAGGACTATGGCTACACCTTC.

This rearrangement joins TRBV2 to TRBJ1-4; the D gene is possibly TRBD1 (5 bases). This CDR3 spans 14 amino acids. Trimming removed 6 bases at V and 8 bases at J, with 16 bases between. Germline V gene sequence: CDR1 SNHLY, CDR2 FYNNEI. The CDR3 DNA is TGTGCCAGCAGATGGGACGGAGGCTGGGAAAAACTGTTTTTT. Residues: CASRWDGGWEKLFF.

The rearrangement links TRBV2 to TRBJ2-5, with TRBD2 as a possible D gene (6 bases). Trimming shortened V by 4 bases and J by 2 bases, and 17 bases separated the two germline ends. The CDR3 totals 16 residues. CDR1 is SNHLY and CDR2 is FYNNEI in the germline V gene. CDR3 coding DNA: TGTGCCAGCAGTGTTCCGTCTAGCGATAAACAAGAGACCCAGTACTTC. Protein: CASSVPSSDKQETQYF.

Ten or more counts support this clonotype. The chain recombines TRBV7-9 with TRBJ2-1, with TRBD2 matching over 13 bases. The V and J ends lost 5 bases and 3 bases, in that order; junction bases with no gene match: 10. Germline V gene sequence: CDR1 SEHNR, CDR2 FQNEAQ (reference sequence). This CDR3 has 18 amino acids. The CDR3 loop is CASSPGTSGTPLYNEQFF. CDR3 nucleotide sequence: TGTGCCAGCAGCCCGGGGACTAGCGGGACTCCCCTCTACAATGAGCAGTTCTTC.

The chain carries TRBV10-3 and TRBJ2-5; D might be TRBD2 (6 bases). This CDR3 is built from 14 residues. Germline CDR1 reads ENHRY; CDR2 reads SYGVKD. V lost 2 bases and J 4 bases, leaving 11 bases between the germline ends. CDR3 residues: CAISEGAGGETQYF. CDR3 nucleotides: TGTGCCATCAGTGAGGGGGCCGGGGGAGAGACCCAGTACTTC.

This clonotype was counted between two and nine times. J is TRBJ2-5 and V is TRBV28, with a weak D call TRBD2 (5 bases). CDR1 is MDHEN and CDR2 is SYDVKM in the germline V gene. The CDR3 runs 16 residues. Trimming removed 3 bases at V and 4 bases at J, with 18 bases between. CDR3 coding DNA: TGTGCCAGCAGTTTCCCAACCGGGAACACTGGAGAGACCCAGTACTTC. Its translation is CASSFPTGNTGETQYF.

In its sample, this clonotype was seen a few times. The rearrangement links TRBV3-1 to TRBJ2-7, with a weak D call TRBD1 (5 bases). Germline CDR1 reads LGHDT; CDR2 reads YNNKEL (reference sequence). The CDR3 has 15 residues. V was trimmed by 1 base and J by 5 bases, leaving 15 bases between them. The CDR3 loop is CASSQVSVLGDEQYF. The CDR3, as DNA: TGTGCCAGCAGCCAAGTTTCCGTCCTAGGGGACGAGCAGTACTTC.

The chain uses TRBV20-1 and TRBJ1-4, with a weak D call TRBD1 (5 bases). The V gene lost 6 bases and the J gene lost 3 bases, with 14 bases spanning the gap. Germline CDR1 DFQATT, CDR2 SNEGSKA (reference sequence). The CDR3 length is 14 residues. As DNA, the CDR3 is TGCAGTGCGGGGGTGGGGCAGGCTAATGAAAAACTGTTTTTT. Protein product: CSAGVGQANEKLFF.

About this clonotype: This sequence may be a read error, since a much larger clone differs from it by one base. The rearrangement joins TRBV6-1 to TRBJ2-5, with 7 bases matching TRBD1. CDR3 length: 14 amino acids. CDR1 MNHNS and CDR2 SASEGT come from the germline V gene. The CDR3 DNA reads TGTACCAGCAGTAAAACAGGGGTCGGGGAGACCCAGTACTTC. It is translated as CTSSKTGVGETQYF.

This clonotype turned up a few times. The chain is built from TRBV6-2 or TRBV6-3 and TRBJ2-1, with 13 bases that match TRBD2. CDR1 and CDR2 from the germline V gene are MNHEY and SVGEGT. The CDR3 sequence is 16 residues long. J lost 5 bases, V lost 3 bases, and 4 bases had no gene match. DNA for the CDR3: TGTGCCAGCAGTTATGGAGGACTAGCGGGAGACAATGAGCAGTTCTTC. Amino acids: CASSYGGLAGDNEQFF.